This T cell receptor (beta chain) was obtained from a study of shared clonotypes between healthy human individuals. Overall study results and limits: Only blood was sampled, and tissue TCR repertoires likely differ from blood ones. Non-shared clonotypes showed lower generation probabilities than clonotypes common to all four donors.

Clones were read by immunoSEQ multiplex PCR, and TCRdb kept only the in-frame ones, dropping some. The data show about 2.2 million clones, 90% to 95% seen once. CD8 cells regarded as naive lacked CD45RO, were positively chosen for CCR7, and omitted terminally differentiated effector memory CD45RA+ cells. Comments on this clone: The antigen remains undetermined.

This CDR3 has 13 residues. Germline V gene sequence: CDR1 WSHSY, CDR2 SAAADI. The ends were cut back, 7 bases at V and 1 base at J, with 10 bases in the middle. This sequence joins TRBV10-2 and TRBJ1-1; a weak D match, TRBD1 (6 bases). This receptor was obtained from a man aged 18 to 29 in good health. Some clones in this sample may be carry-over from other donors' samples. Sequencing input: naive CD8+ T cells from PBMCs. Written as DNA, the CDR3 is TGCGCCAGCATGGGACATCCGAACACTGAAGCTTTCTTT. Amino acids: CASMGHPNTEAFF.